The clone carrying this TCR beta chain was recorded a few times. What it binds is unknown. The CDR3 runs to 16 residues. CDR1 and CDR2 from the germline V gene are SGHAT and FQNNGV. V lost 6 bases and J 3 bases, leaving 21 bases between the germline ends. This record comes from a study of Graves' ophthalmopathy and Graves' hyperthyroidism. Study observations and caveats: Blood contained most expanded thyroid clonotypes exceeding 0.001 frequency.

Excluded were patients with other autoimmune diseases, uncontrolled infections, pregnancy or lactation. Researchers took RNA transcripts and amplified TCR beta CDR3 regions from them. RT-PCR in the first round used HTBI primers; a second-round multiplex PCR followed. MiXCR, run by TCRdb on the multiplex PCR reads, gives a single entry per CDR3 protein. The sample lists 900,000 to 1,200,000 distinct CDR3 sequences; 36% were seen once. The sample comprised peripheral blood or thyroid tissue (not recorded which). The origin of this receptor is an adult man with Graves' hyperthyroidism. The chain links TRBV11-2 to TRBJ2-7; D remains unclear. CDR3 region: CASSYPGQQPVYEQYF. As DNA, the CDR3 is TGTGCCAGCAGTTATCCGGGCCAACAGCCTGTCTACGAGCAGTACTTC.